This passage covers 8 T cell receptor beta chains from one sample sequenced in a study of patients and donors after allogeneic stem cell transplantation. TCRdb ran MiXCR on the RT-PCR reads and lists one entry per CDR3 protein. Of about 960,000 distinct CDR3 sequences detected, roughly 18% appear once; the ten largest clones hold 5% to 7.5%. Sequencing was performed on blood, either unsorted or a sorted T cell fraction (not recorded which). The source of these receptors is a human donor who was either an allogeneic HSCT recipient or a stem cell or donor lymphocyte infusion donor (not recorded which). It is not recorded whose cells these are; they may come from a transplant donor.

This chain joins TRBV15 and TRBJ2-3, with 8 bases fitting TRBD2. Germline trimming cut 2 bases from V and 1 base from J; bases unmatched to any gene: 11. CDR1 is LNHNV, CDR2 YYDKDF, per germline (reference sequence). The CDR3 contains 18 residues. CDR3: CATSRSLAGPGGTDTQYF. The CDR3 DNA reads as TGTGCCACCAGCAGAAGCCTAGCGGGTCCCGGTGGCACAGATACGCAGTATTTT.

This clonotype was recorded many times. This chain connects TRBV12-3 or TRBV12-4 to TRBJ2-5, with a weak D call TRBD1 (6 bases). The V end was cut by 7 bases, the J end by 2 bases, with 11 bases between. CDR3 length equals 13 residues. CDR3 sequence: CASTRGQQETQYF. The CDR3 DNA reads as TGTGCCAGCACCAGAGGACAGCAAGAGACCCAGTACTTC.

Only a few counts were recorded for this clonotype. The chain uses TRBV7-9 and TRBJ1-5; D not certain. The CDR3 contains 15 residues. Trimming pared 3 bases from V and 6 bases from J, leaving 15 bases between. Germline V CDR1 and CDR2: SEHNR, FQNEAQ (reference sequence). This chain's CDR3 is CASSFGDTDFQPQHF. As DNA, the CDR3 is TGTGCCAGCAGCTTTGGTGACACGGACTTTCAGCCCCAGCATTTT.

This clonotype was detected a few times. This chain uses TRBV4-3 with TRBJ1-1; 7 bases match TRBD1. Trimming cost V 0 bases and J 4 bases; bases outside gene matches: 2. Germline lookup yields CDR1 LGHNA and CDR2 YSLEER. The CDR3 runs 14 residues. The CDR3 region has the DNA TGCGCCAGCAGCCAAGAAACAGGGGCCACTGAAGCTTTCTTT. Residues: CASSQETGATEAFF.

The sample holds a few counts of this clonotype. The chain couples TRBV12-3 or TRBV12-4 to TRBJ2-7, with a possible D match to TRBD1 (6 bases). The CDR3 contains 13 residues. The V end lost 4 bases, the J end lost 0 bases, and 7 bases lay between the germline ends. CDR3: CASSWTASYEQYF. The CDR3 DNA follows: TGTGCCAGCAGTTGGACAGCCTCCTACGAGCAGTACTTC.

This clonotype turned up a few times. The chain links TRBV20-1 to TRBJ2-1, with D unresolved. The V gene's germline CDR1 is DFQATT and CDR2 SNEGSKA (reference sequence). Trimming shortened V by 2 bases and J by 12 bases, and 14 bases separated the two germline ends. This CDR3 region has 12 residues. CDR3 residues: CSARKDEPWQFF. For the CDR3, the DNA is TGCAGTGCTAGAAAGGACGAACCGTGGCAGTTCTTC.

The V and J genes are TRBV9 and TRBJ2-1; 9 nucleotides line up with TRBD2. The junction had 5 bases not matched to a gene; V was cut back by 3 bases and J by 4 bases. In germline, CDR1 is SGDLS, CDR2 YYNGEE. The CDR3 consists of 15 residues. The CDR3: CASSGAGGTYNEQFF. In DNA, the CDR3 is TGTGCCAGCAGCGGAGCGGGGGGAACTTACAATGAGCAGTTCTTC.

The chain joins TRBV14 to TRBJ2-1; 11 nucleotides align to TRBD2. CDR3 length equals 16 residues. Germline assignment: CDR1 SGHDN and CDR2 FVKESK. V lost 2 bases, J lost 4 bases, and 4 bases stayed unmatched. The chain's CDR3 is CASSQYRLAGYNEQFF. In DNA, the CDR3 is TGTGCCAGCAGCCAATACAGACTAGCGGGGTACAATGAGCAGTTCTTC. The full variable domain, completed using reference TRBV14 and TRBJ2-1, is EAGVTQFPSHSVIEKGQTVTLRCDPISGHDNLYWYRRVMGKEIKFLLHFVKESKQDESGMPNNRFLAERTGGTYSTLKVQPAELEDSGVYFCASSQYRLAGYNEQFFGPGTRLTVL.